These 12 T cell receptor beta chains were all obtained from the same sample, sequenced in a study of a mutant IDH1 vaccine in newly diagnosed glioma. Sequenced by immunoSEQ multiplex PCR; TCRdb stores in-frame clones only, minus some. The data hold tens of thousands of clones, with roughly four fifths observed a single time. The time point was: baseline, week 1 (first vaccination visit). The treatment is: pre-vaccination baseline after standard-of-care therapy. Sequences were derived from PBMCs, sampled from a glioma patient treated with radiotherapy, temozolomide or both. These receptors came from a middle-aged man with glioma. Some clones in this sample may be carry-over from other donors' samples.

The CDR3 spells CASSLMTSGGETQYF. The DNA of the CDR3 is TGCGCCAGCAGCTTGATGACTAGCGGGGGGGAGACCCAGTACTTC. The chain uses TRBV5-1 and TRBJ2-5, with 13 positions matching TRBD2. V gave up 1 base and J gave up 5 bases; unmatched junction bases: 2. This CDR3 contains 15 residues. Germline V gene lookup returns CDR1 SGHRS and CDR2 YFSETQ.

This clone was observed at least ten times. This chain links TRBV4-2 with TRBJ1-4; D gene unclear. CDR1 is LGHNA and CDR2 is YNFKEQ in the germline V gene. Trimming removed 0 bases at V and 1 base at J, with 9 bases between. The CDR3 has 16 residues. CDR3 DNA sequence: TGTGCCAGCAGCCAAGAGGGAGAACGAACTAATGAAAAACTGTTTTTT. Residues: CASSQEGERTNEKLFF.

The chain recombines TRBV6-5 with TRBJ1-1; 9 bases line up with TRBD1. CDR1 and CDR2 (germline): MNHEY, SVGAGI. The V segment lost 2 bases and the J segment 4 bases; nucleotides outside the gene matches: 5. This CDR3 is built from 15 residues. The CDR3 coding sequence is TGTGCCAGCAGTTACGCCGGGACAGGGCCCACTGAAGCTTTCTTT. Translating gives CASSYAGTGPTEAFF.

The chain has TRBV27 and TRBJ2-7; D possibly uses TRBD1 or TRBD2 (5 bases each). Germline-derived CDR1 and CDR2 are MNHEY and SMNVEV (reference sequence). Trimming took off 10 bases at V and 3 bases at J, with 16 bases between the two ends. This CDR3 is built from 13 residues. CDR3 in amino acids: CATRGAGGYEQYF. The CDR3 nucleotides read TGTGCCACCCGTGGGGCAGGAGGCTACGAGCAGTACTTC.

V usage is TRBV6-1 and J usage is TRBJ1-1; D is uncertain. Trimming shortened V by 3 bases and J by 1 base, and 6 bases separated the two germline ends. CDR1 is MNHNS, CDR2 SASEGT, per germline. The CDR3 is 13 amino acids. CDR3 nucleotides: TGTGCCAGCAGTGATGATTGGAACACTGAAGCTTTCTTT. Amino acid sequence: CASSDDWNTEAFF.

This sequence joins TRBV30 and TRBJ2-4, with D tentatively TRBD1 (5 bases). Germline V gene lookup returns CDR1 GTSNPN and CDR2 SVGIG (reference sequence). V lost 3 bases, J lost 3 bases, and 15 bases lay in between. The CDR3 consists of 15 residues. DNA for the CDR3: TGTGCCTGGAGGCGGCAGGAAAGGGGCAAAAACATTCAGTACTTC. Translation gives CAWRRQERGKNIQYF.

This clone was seen a single time. The rearrangement links TRBV4-1 to TRBJ2-7; no clear D gene. CDR3 length equals 16 residues. Trimming removed 1 base from V and 3 bases from J, with 16 bases in between. Germline assignment: CDR1 MGHRA and CDR2 YSYEKL. The DNA of the CDR3 is TGCGCCAGCAGCCAAGTTGCGATTCCGGCCAGCTACGAGCAGTACTTC. It encodes CASSQVAIPASYEQYF.

The CDR3, as DNA: TGCAGCGTTGAAGGTAGCGGAAAGACCCAGTACTTC. It is translated as CSVEGSGKTQYF. The chain carries TRBV29-1 and TRBJ2-5, with D maybe TRBD2 (6 bases). V lost 1 base to trimming and J lost 6 bases, with 9 bases between them. The germline CDR1 and CDR2 sequences are SQVTM and ANQGSEA. There are 12 residues in the CDR3.

This chain links TRBV5-1 with TRBJ1-6; D may be TRBD1 (5 bases). The ends were cut back, 1 base at V and 7 bases at J, with 12 bases in the middle. From germline, CDR1 is SGHRS and CDR2 YFSETQ. The CDR3 totals 15 residues. In nucleotides, the CDR3 is TGCGCCAGCAGCTTGTCATTTGGGGGAAATTCACCCCTCCACTTT. It codes for CASSLSFGGNSPLHF.

This clone has only a few counts. The chain has TRBV11-2 and TRBJ2-6; D possibly matches TRBD1 or TRBD2 (5 bases each). The CDR3 contains 14 residues. V lost 5 bases and J 2 bases, leaving 7 bases between the germline ends. Looked up from germline, CDR1 is SGHAT and CDR2 is FQNNGV. The CDR3 sequence is CASSPGPGANVLTF. The CDR3 DNA reads as TGTGCCAGCAGCCCGGGACCTGGGGCCAACGTCCTGACTTTC.

This chain connects TRBV2 to TRBJ2-7; D is possibly TRBD1 (6 bases). This CDR3 region has 14 residues. CDR1 and CDR2 (germline): SNHLY, FYNNEI. V shed 6 bases and J shed 7 bases, with 19 bases lying between them. The CDR3, as DNA: TGTGCCAGCAGCCCCCCTCTGGGGGCGGGTGAGCAGTACTTC. It translates to CASSPPLGAGEQYF.

This chain uses TRBV5-6 with TRBJ1-3; D unresolved. The V end lost 0 bases, the J end lost 3 bases, and 7 bases lay between the germline ends. Germline lookup yields CDR1 SGHDT and CDR2 YYEEEE. The CDR3 has 14 amino acids. The CDR3 is CASSLEEDGNTIYF. The DNA for the CDR3 is TGTGCCAGCAGCTTGGAGGAGGATGGAAACACCATATATTTT. The full variable domain, rest sourced from reference TRBV5-6 and TRBJ1-3, is DAGVTQSPTHLIKTRGQQVTLRCSPKSGHDTVSWYQQALGQGPQFIFQYYEEEERQRGNFPDRFSGHQFPNYSSELNVNALLLGDSALYLCASSLEEDGNTIYFGEGSWLTVV.